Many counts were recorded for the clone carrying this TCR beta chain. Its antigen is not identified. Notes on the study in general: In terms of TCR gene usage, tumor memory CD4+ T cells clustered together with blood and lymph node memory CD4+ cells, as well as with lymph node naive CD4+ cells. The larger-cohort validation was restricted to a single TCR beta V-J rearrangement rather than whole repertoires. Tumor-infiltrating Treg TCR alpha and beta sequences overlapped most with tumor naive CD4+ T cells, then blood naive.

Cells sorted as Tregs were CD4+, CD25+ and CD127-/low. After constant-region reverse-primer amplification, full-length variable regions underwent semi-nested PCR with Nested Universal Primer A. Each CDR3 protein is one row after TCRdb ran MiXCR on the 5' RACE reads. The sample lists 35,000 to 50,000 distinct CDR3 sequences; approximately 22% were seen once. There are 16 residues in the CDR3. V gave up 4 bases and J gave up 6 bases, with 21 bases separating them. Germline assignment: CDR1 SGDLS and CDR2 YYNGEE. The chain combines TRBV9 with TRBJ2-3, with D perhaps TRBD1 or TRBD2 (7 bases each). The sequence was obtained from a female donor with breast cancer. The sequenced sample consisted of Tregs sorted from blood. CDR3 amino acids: CASSRGETGSSDTQYF. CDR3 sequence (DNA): TGTGCCAGCAGCCGGGGGGAGACAGGGAGTTCGGATACGCAGTATTTT.